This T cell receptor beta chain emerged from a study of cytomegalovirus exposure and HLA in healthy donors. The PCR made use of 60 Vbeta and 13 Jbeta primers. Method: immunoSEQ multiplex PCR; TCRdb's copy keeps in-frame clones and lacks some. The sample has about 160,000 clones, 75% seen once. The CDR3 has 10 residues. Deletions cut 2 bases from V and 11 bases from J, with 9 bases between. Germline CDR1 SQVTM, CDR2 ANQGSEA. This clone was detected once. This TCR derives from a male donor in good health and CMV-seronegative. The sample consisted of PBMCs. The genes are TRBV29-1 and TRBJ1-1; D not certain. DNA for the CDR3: TGCAGCGTTGAATCCCCGGGGGCTTTCTTT. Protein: CSVESPGAFF.